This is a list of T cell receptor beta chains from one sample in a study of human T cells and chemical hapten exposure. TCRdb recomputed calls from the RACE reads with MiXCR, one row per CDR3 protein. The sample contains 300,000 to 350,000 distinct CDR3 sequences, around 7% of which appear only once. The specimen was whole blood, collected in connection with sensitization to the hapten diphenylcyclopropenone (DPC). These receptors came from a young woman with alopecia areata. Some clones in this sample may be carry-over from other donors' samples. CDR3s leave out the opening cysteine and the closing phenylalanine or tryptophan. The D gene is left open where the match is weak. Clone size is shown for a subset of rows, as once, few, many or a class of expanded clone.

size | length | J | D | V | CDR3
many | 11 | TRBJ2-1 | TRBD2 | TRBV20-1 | SAERGTYNEQF
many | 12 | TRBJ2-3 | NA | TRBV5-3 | ARSLRGGPDTQY
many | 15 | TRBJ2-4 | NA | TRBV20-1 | SARDSVNLWAKNIQY
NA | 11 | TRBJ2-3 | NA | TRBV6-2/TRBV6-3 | ASNRGRADTQY
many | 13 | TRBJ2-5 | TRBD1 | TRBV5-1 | ASSVMTGRQETQY
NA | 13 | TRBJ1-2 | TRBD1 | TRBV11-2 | ASSPEQGTSYGYT
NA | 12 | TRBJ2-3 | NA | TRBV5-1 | ASSGDSRRDTQY
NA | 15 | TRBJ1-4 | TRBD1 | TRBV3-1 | ASSQDSPGTVDEKLF
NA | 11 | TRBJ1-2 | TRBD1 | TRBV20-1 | SATGGLNYGYT
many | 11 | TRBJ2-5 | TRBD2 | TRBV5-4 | ASRGGGQETQY
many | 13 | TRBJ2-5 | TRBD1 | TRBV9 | ASSVGTGHQETQY
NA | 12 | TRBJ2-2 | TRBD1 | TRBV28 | ASSLTGATGELF
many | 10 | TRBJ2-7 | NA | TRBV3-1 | ASSQGSYEQY
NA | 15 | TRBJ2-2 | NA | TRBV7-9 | ASSFTTGRPNTGELF
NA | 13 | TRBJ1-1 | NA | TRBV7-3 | ASSLSQGSWGRAF
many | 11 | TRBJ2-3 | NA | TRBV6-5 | VVASDVPDTQY
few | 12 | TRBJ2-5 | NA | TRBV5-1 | ASSTGRTGDAQY
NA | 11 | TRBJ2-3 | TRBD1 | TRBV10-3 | AISGGTGGLQY
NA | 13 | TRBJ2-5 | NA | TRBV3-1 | ASSQGSGTQETQY
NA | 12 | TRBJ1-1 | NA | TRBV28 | ASRRGGEGAEAF
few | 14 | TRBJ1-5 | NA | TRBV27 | ASSLSIAGQNQPQH
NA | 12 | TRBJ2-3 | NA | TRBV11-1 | ASSLASRPDTQY